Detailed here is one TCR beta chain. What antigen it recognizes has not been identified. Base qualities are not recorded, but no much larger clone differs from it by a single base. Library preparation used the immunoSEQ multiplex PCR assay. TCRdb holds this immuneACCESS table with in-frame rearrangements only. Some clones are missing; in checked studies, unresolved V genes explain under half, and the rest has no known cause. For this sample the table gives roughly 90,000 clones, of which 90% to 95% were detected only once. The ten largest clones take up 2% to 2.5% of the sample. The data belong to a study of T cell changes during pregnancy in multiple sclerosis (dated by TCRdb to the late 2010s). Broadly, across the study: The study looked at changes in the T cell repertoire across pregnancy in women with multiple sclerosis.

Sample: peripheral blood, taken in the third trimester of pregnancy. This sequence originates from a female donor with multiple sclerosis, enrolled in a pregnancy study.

The sequence in DNA is TGTGCCAGCAACTCCCAATCGACAGGGGGCTTCTATGGCTACACCTTC. Its coded protein is CASNSQSTGGFYGYTF. The chain is encoded by TRBV28 joined to TRBJ1-2, and 10 junction bases match TRBD1. The germline V end is reduced by 7 bases and the J end by 4 bases; junction bases left unmatched: 12. The germline V gene supplies CDR1 MDHEN and CDR2 SYDVKM. Including the terminal cysteine and phenylalanine, the CDR3 comprises 16 residues. Only CDR3 DNA is held: 48 bases, read in frame from base 1.